The 30 T cell receptor beta chains below all came from one sample that was sequenced in a study of T cell responses to AZD1222 COVID-19 vaccine. Method: immunoSEQ multiplex PCR; TCRdb's copy keeps in-frame clones and lacks some. The sample lists 90,000 to 150,000 clones; 86% were seen once. Source: peripheral blood, taken on day 0 of AZD1222 vaccination. Source of these receptors: an adult in good health.

This chain uses TRBV5-1 with TRBJ2-7; 9 bases agree with TRBD1. Germline values: CDR1 SGHRS, CDR2 YFSETQ. Trimming cost V 0 bases and J 6 bases; bases outside gene matches: 7. This CDR3 comprises 15 residues. This chain's CDR3 is CASSLGRTGVLEQYF. The CDR3 coding sequence is TGCGCCAGCAGCTTGGGGCGGACAGGGGTCCTCGAGCAGTACTTC.

This chain connects TRBV27 to TRBJ1-1, with TRBD1 matching 7 bases. V lost 8 bases to trimming and J lost 5 bases; unmatched junction nucleotides: 11. The CDR3 consists of 14 residues. CDR1 is MNHEY, CDR2 SMNVEV, per germline (reference sequence). CDR3 coding DNA: TGTGCCAGCCGCGTCCCAGGGGGTGGGACTGAAGCTTTCTTT. It yields the protein CASRVPGGGTEAFF.

The V call is TRBV10-3, the J call TRBJ2-2; D unclear. Germline-derived CDR1 and CDR2 are ENHRY and SYGVKD. This CDR3 is built from 14 residues. The V end was cut by 7 bases, the J end by 1 base, with 10 bases between. CDR3 nucleotide sequence: TGTGCCATCACCCCGGACGGGAACACCGGGGAGCTGTTTTTT. This gives the protein CAITPDGNTGELFF.

This clone was detected only once. This chain connects TRBV9 to TRBJ2-2; TRBD2 aligns across 11 bases. Germline CDR1 reads SGDLS; CDR2 reads YYNGEE. J was trimmed by 7 bases and V by 0 bases; bases with no gene match: 14. CDR3 length equals 19 residues. CDR3 amino acids: CASSVATTSGSWFGGELFF. The CDR3 bases are TGTGCCAGCAGCGTAGCTACTACTAGCGGGAGTTGGTTCGGCGGGGAGCTGTTTTTT.

J is TRBJ2-7 and V is TRBV5-6, with D possibly being TRBD1 or TRBD2 (5 bases each). Germline V gives CDR1 SGHDT, CDR2 YYEEEE. V was clipped by 1 base and J by 1 base, with 9 bases between them. The CDR3 totals 14 residues. The chain's CDR3 is CASSLQGGSYEQYF. The CDR3 bases are TGTGCCAGCAGCTTGCAGGGCGGGTCCTACGAGCAGTACTTC.

The chain carries TRBV27 and TRBJ1-4, with D perhaps TRBD1 (6 bases). The CDR3 sequence is 15 residues long. CDR1 and CDR2 from the germline V gene are MNHEY and SMNVEV (reference sequence). With 6 bases removed from V and 6 bases from J, the gap between germline ends came to 17 bases. This chain's CDR3 is CASRGGWGGDEKLFF. In DNA, the CDR3 is TGTGCCAGCAGGGGGGGCTGGGGGGGAGATGAAAAACTGTTTTTT.

The chain is built from TRBV5-4 and TRBJ2-7, with a possible D match to TRBD1 (5 bases). The CDR3 spans 15 residues. Trimming pared 0 bases from V and 2 bases from J, leaving 12 bases between. The germline V gene encodes CDR1 SGHNT and CDR2 YYREEE (reference sequence). DNA of the CDR3: TGTGCCAGCAGCTTGGGGGGCAGGGAAACCTACGAGCAGTACTTC. Translation: CASSLGGRETYEQYF.

The J gene is TRBJ1-5, the V gene TRBV9; D is ambiguous. Germline V gene sequence: CDR1 SGDLS, CDR2 YYNGEE. The CDR3 length is 15 residues. Trimming took 4 bases from V and 3 from J, leaving 14 bases between them. This CDR3 is CASSTQPGFNQPQHF. CDR3 nucleotides: TGTGCCAGCAGCACCCAGCCGGGATTCAATCAGCCCCAGCATTTT.

The chain employs TRBV7-2 and TRBJ1-2; tentatively, D is TRBD1 (6 bases). The CDR3 is made up of 15 amino acids. Germline V gives CDR1 SGHTA, CDR2 FQGNSA. V was cut by 5 bases and J by 4 bases, with 17 bases left in between. CDR3 in amino acids: CASSLSAGAGYGYTF. The CDR3 DNA reads as TGTGCCAGCAGCCTCTCGGCGGGGGCTGGCTATGGCTACACCTTC. Complete variable domain (other parts from reference TRBV7-2 and TRBJ1-2): GAGVSQSPSNKVTEKGKDVELRCDPISGHTALYWYRQSLGQGLEFLIYFQGNSAPDKSGLPSDRFSAERTGGSVSTLTIQRTQQEDSAVYLCASSLSAGAGYGYTFGSGTRLTVV.

The CDR3: CASSLEARSNEQFF. DNA of the CDR3: TGTGCCAGCAGCTTAGAAGCGAGGAGTAATGAGCAGTTCTTC. The chain links TRBV11-2 to TRBJ2-1; no definite D call. The CDR3 is 14 amino acids. V was pared by 0 bases and J by 7 bases, with 10 bases between. Germline CDR1 SGHAT, CDR2 FQNNGV.

The rearrangement links TRBV29-1 to TRBJ1-2, with D tentatively TRBD1 (5 bases). Germline V CDR1 and CDR2: SQVTM, ANQGSEA. CDR3 length: 14 amino acids. V was pared by 6 bases and J by 12 bases, with 26 bases between. The CDR3 DNA reads as TGCAGCGTAGACTCCGGGACCCCTCGGGGAAAGGACACCTTC. This translates into CSVDSGTPRGKDTF.

J is TRBJ1-4 and V is TRBV7-9; D possibly corresponds to TRBD1 (6 bases). The CDR3 loop spans 15 amino acids. Trimming removed 5 bases from V and 3 bases from J, with 13 bases in between. The germline V gene encodes CDR1 SEHNR and CDR2 FQNEAQ (reference sequence). CDR3 in amino acids: CASSPPRTANEKLFF. CDR3 bases: TGTGCCAGCAGCCCACCCCGGACAGCTAATGAAAAACTGTTTTTT.

The table lists this clone with a count of one. This sequence joins TRBV28 and TRBJ1-5, with D possibly TRBD1 on 6 matching bases. Germline V gene sequence: CDR1 MDHEN, CDR2 SYDVKM. V lost 7 bases and J 2 bases, leaving 9 bases between the germline ends. The CDR3 sequence is 13 residues long. The CDR3 region has the DNA TGTGCCAGCATGACAGGTGGCAATCAGCCCCAGCATTTT. Translated: CASMTGGNQPQHF.

The chain recombines TRBV19 with TRBJ2-7; D not certain. Trimming pared 5 bases from V and 1 base from J, leaving 9 bases between. The CDR3 extends over 13 amino acids. CDR1 and CDR2 from the germline V gene are LNHDA and SQIVND (reference sequence). The CDR3 bases are TGTGCCAGTAGTCCCCTGGAGTCCTACGAGCAGTACTTC. This encodes CASSPLESYEQYF. Combining the CDR3 with reference TRBV19 and TRBJ2-7 gives the whole variable domain DGGITQSPKYLFRKEGQNVTLSCEQNLNHDAMYWYRQDPGQGLRLIYYSQIVNDFQKGDIAEGYSVSREKKESFPLTVTSAQKNPTAFYLCASSPLESYEQYFGPGTRLTVT.

The chain carries TRBV5-1 and TRBJ2-5, with D perhaps matching TRBD1 (5 bases). This CDR3 region has 15 residues. Germline lookup yields CDR1 SGHRS and CDR2 YFSETQ. Trimming took 0 bases from V and 1 from J, leaving 10 bases between them. Here the CDR3 reads CASSLGDSFQETQYF. The CDR3 coding sequence is TGCGCCAGCAGCTTGGGAGACAGCTTCCAAGAGACCCAGTACTTC. Complete variable domain (other parts from reference TRBV5-1 and TRBJ2-5): KAGVTQTPRYLIKTRGQQVTLSCSPISGHRSVSWYQQTPGQGLQFLFEYFSETQRNKGNFPGRFSGRQFSNSRSEMNVSTLELGDSALYLCASSLGDSFQETQYFGPGTRLLVL.

The J gene is TRBJ1-6, the V gene TRBV28; TRBD1 is a possible D gene (5 bases). CDR1 is MDHEN and CDR2 is SYDVKM in the germline V gene. The CDR3 length is 16 residues. V was pared by 6 bases and J by 6 bases, with 18 bases between. The CDR3 spells CASSYETVHVNSPLHF. CDR3 nucleotide sequence: TGTGCCAGCAGCTACGAGACAGTTCACGTTAATTCACCCCTCCACTTT.

The chain links TRBV7-2 to TRBJ2-2; TRBD2 matches at 14 bases. V shed 5 bases and J 7 bases; nucleotides not matched to a gene: 9. The CDR3 loop spans 17 amino acids. Germline V lookup: CDR1 SGHTA, CDR2 FQGNSA. The CDR3 sequence: CASSPPTSGRGHGELFF. The CDR3 DNA is TGTGCCAGCAGCCCCCCGACTAGCGGGAGGGGGCACGGGGAGCTGTTTTTT.

The chain recombines TRBV28 with TRBJ1-4; no firm D call. Germline CDR1 and CDR2: MDHEN and SYDVKM. V gave up 2 bases and J gave up 7 bases, with 14 bases separating them. CDR3 size: 15 residues. In nucleotides, the CDR3 is TGTGCCAGCAGTTTAGGTGGCGCGCGTGGTGAAAAACTGTTTTTT. Translating gives CASSLGGARGEKLFF.

V and J are TRBV9 and TRBJ2-1; TRBD2 is a possible D gene (5 bases). The CDR3 is 17 amino acids. V shed 4 bases and J shed 4 bases, with 21 bases lying between them. CDR1 SGDLS and CDR2 YYNGEE come from the germline V gene. CDR3 sequence: CASSLPPGGSGYNEQFF. The CDR3, as DNA: TGTGCCAGCAGCCTCCCTCCCGGCGGCTCGGGGTACAATGAGCAGTTCTTC.

The chain joins TRBV7-3 to TRBJ1-5; D remains unclear. V was pared by 3 bases and J by 3 bases, with 15 bases between. This CDR3 region has 16 residues. The germline CDR1 and CDR2 sequences are SGHTA and FQGTGA. In DNA form, the CDR3 reads TGTGCCAGCAGCTTGTCTGGACGAGACCCCAATCAGCCCCAGCATTTT. This codes for CASSLSGRDPNQPQHF.

The rearrangement uses TRBV28 and TRBJ1-2, with TRBD1 identical over 8 bases. Germline assignment: CDR1 MDHEN and CDR2 SYDVKM. Losses at the gene ends were 2 bases for V and 1 base for J; bases not matched to a gene: 9. There are 17 residues in the CDR3. The DNA for the CDR3 is TGTGCCAGCAGTTTAGTATCGGACAGGGACCGTAACTATGGCTACACCTTC. The encoded protein is CASSLVSDRDRNYGYTF.

This clone came up a few times. The chain is built from TRBV28 and TRBJ2-7; 10 bases map to TRBD2. Germline trimming cut 6 bases from V and 2 bases from J; bases unmatched to any gene: 7. Germline-derived CDR1 and CDR2 are MDHEN and SYDVKM. This CDR3 has 15 residues. The chain's CDR3 is CASSLGLAVPYEQYF. CDR3 coding DNA: TGTGCCAGCAGCCTCGGACTAGCGGTACCCTACGAGCAGTACTTC.

This clone has at least ten counts. This chain joins TRBV28 and TRBJ2-2, with D possibly being TRBD1 or TRBD2 (7 bases each). Germline V gives CDR1 MDHEN, CDR2 SYDVKM. This CDR3 has 17 amino acids. Trimming shortened V by 6 bases and J by 5 bases, and 22 bases separated the two germline ends. The DNA for the CDR3 is TGTGCCAGCAGGGGTCCCAGGGGGAGGGATTGGACCGGGGAGCTGTTTTTT. Translated, it gives CASRGPRGRDWTGELFF.

The chain joins TRBV19 to TRBJ1-1; maybe TRBD1 (5 bases). This CDR3 contains 13 residues. V gave up 5 bases and J gave up 1 base, with 8 bases separating them. Germline V CDR1 and CDR2: LNHDA, SQIVND (reference sequence). In DNA, the CDR3 is TGTGCCAGTAGTCCGGGGCGGAACACTGAAGCTTTCTTT. This translates into CASSPGRNTEAFF.

This clone came up a few times. The CDR3 DNA is TGCGCCAGCAGTCCCGGGAGTAAAGGGGAAAAACTGTTTTTT. Amino acids: CASSPGSKGEKLFF. The rearrangement links TRBV23-1 to TRBJ1-4; D is undetermined. TRBV23-1 is reported as an ORF; its role is uncertain. V dropped 4 bases and J dropped 8 bases, with 14 bases sitting between them. The CDR3 sequence is 14 residues long.

This clone was counted between two and nine times. The J gene is TRBJ2-1, the V gene TRBV5-1; 11 nucleotides line up with TRBD2. Germline V gene lookup returns CDR1 SGHRS and CDR2 YFSETQ. V lost 4 bases and J lost 6; bases outside the gene matches: 6. CDR3 length: 15 amino acids. DNA of the CDR3: TGCGCCAGCAGCCAACTAGCGGGAGAATCCAATGAGCAGTTCTTC. Translation gives CASSQLAGESNEQFF. The variable domain in full, completed from reference TRBV5-1 and TRBJ2-1, reads KAGVTQTPRYLIKTRGQQVTLSCSPISGHRSVSWYQQTPGQGLQFLFEYFSETQRNKGNFPGRFSGRQFSNSRSEMNVSTLELGDSALYLCASSQLAGESNEQFFGPGTRLTVL.

The V gene is TRBV6-5, the J gene TRBJ1-1; D unresolved. This CDR3 spans 14 amino acids. The V gene lost 2 bases and the J gene lost 9 bases, with 16 bases spanning the gap. Germline V gene data show CDR1 as MNHEY and CDR2 as SVGAGI. The CDR3 reads CASSYPSSRGQAFF. The CDR3 DNA reads as TGTGCCAGCAGTTACCCTTCGAGCCGCGGCCAAGCTTTCTTT.

CDR3 residues: CASSLSGTGGGQYF. The CDR3 nucleotides are TGTGCCAGCAGTTTAAGCGGGACAGGGGGCGGGCAGTACTTC. The V and J genes are TRBV27 and TRBJ2-7; 12 bases are a match to TRBD1. V shed 2 bases and J 9 bases; nucleotides not matched to a gene: 5. The CDR3 contains 14 residues. Germline assignment: CDR1 MNHEY and CDR2 SMNVEV (reference sequence).

This chain links TRBV6-5 with TRBJ2-5; 7 bases line up with TRBD1. The V gene end was trimmed by 2 bases and the J gene end by 3 bases; junction bases not matched to a gene: 3. Germline loops: CDR1 MNHEY, CDR2 SVGAGI. The CDR3 runs 14 residues. In DNA form, the CDR3 reads TGTGCCAGCAGTTACCGGGACAGCAAAGAGACCCAGTACTTC. Translating gives CASSYRDSKETQYF.

The chain has TRBV2 and TRBJ1-5; 7 bases agree with TRBD1. Germline values: CDR1 SNHLY, CDR2 FYNNEI. The V segment lost 3 bases and the J segment 3 bases; nucleotides outside the gene matches: 2. The CDR3 loop spans 14 amino acids. CDR3 nucleotide sequence: TGTGCCAGCAGTGACCAGGGGGACAATCAGCCCCAGCATTTT. Translating it yields CASSDQGDNQPQHF. Together with reference TRBV2 and TRBJ1-5, the CDR3 gives the full variable domain: EPEVTQTPSHQVTQMGQEVILRCVPISNHLYFYWYRQILGQKVEFLVSFYNNEISEKSEIFDDQFSVERPDGSNFTLKIRSTKLEDSAMYFCASSDQGDNQPQHFGDGTRLSIL.